These 27 T cell receptor beta chains share one sample of origin, sequenced in a study of T cell changes during pregnancy in multiple sclerosis. TCRdb's copy holds only in-frame clones and misses some; the assay was immunoSEQ multiplex PCR. The repertoire consists of 40,000 to 55,000 clones, with 92% occurring once and the leading ten covering around 0.73%. The material was CD4+ T cells from peripheral blood mononuclear cells, obtained in the third trimester of pregnancy. The receptors derive from a female donor with multiple sclerosis, enrolled in a pregnancy study.

V and J are TRBV5-8 and TRBJ1-1, with TRBD1 identical over 7 bases. The germline gives CDR1 SGHTS, CDR2 YDEGEE. This CDR3 region has 14 residues. The V and J ends lost 0 bases and 4 bases, in that order; junction bases with no gene match: 3. The CDR3 coding sequence is TGTGCCAGCAGCTTGGGGGGACAGCTCACTGAAGCTTTCTTT. It specifies CASSLGGQLTEAFF. Filled out from reference TRBV5-8 and TRBJ1-1, the complete variable domain reads EAGVTQSPTHLIKTRGQQATLRCSPISGHTSVYWYQQALGLGLQFLLWYDEGEERNRGNFPPRFSGRQFPNYSSELNVNALELEDSALYLCASSLGGQLTEAFFGQGTRLTVV.

V and J are TRBV7-2 and TRBJ2-3; 10 bases align to TRBD1. J gave up 1 base and V 1 base, and 8 bases lay outside the gene matches. Germline lookup yields CDR1 SGHTA and CDR2 FQGNSA. This CDR3 region has 18 residues. The CDR3 nucleotides are TGTGCCAGCAGCTTAGAGGGGGACAGGGGATGGGGCACAGATACGCAGTATTTT. This translates into CASSLEGDRGWGTDTQYF.

The rearrangement uses TRBV4-3 and TRBJ1-5; weak D call: TRBD1 (5 bases). Trimming cost V 3 bases and J 7 bases, with 13 bases left between them. CDR1 is LGHNA, CDR2 YSLEER, per germline. This CDR3 is 14 amino acids long. CDR3 nucleotide sequence: TGCGCCAGCAGCCAGGTGTGGGGGGAACAGCCCCAGCATTTT. Translated, it gives CASSQVWGEQPQHF.

The genes are TRBV5-6 and TRBJ1-2; D is undetermined. The CDR3 loop spans 14 amino acids. The V gene lost 4 bases and the J gene lost 5 bases, with 15 bases spanning the gap. CDR1 is SGHDT, CDR2 YYEEEE, per germline. CDR3 region: CASSPIRGPYGYTF. Written as DNA, the CDR3 is TGTGCCAGCAGCCCCATCCGGGGTCCTTATGGCTACACCTTC.

The V and J genes are TRBV15 and TRBJ1-2; D call uncertain. There are 12 residues in the CDR3. Trimming removed 5 bases at V and 8 bases at J, with 12 bases between. Germline CDR1 LNHNV, CDR2 YYDKDF (reference sequence). The CDR3 loop is CATSASRRGYTF. CDR3 coding DNA: TGTGCCACCAGCGCCAGCCGGAGGGGCTACACCTTC.

This clone showed up just once. The chain links TRBV9 to TRBJ2-2; possible D gene TRBD2, 6 bases. Germline CDR1 SGDLS, CDR2 YYNGEE. The germline V and J ends were trimmed by 2 bases and 1 base, with 9 bases remaining between them. This CDR3 contains 15 residues. In DNA form, the CDR3 reads TGTGCCAGCAGCGTCGGAGGGAGGAACACCGGGGAGCTGTTTTTT. The encoded protein is CASSVGGRNTGELFF.

This rearrangement joins TRBV7-2 to TRBJ1-2; tentatively, D is TRBD1 (6 bases). The CDR3 sequence is 13 residues long. CDR1 and CDR2 from the germline V gene are SGHTA and FQGNSA. The V end was cut by 3 bases, the J end by 4 bases, with 9 bases between. The CDR3 sequence: CASSLKGGYGYTF. CDR3 DNA: TGTGCCAGCAGCTTGAAAGGGGGCTATGGCTACACCTTC.

The rearrangement uses TRBV7-2 and TRBJ1-6; possible D gene TRBD1, 6 bases. The germline CDR1 and CDR2 sequences are SGHTA and FQGNSA. Trimming pared 2 bases from V and 5 bases from J, leaving 10 bases between. CDR3 size: 15 residues. Here the CDR3 reads CASSLNRVHNSPLHF. CDR3 DNA: TGTGCCAGCAGCTTAAACAGGGTTCATAATTCACCCCTCCACTTT.

This chain joins TRBV7-2 and TRBJ1-2, with 8 bases identical to TRBD1. Germline V lookup: CDR1 SGHTA, CDR2 FQGNSA. V lost 5 bases, J lost 4 bases, and 6 bases stayed unmatched. The CDR3 is 14 amino acids. In DNA, the CDR3 is TGTGCCAGCAGCCCCCCGGACAGGGTCTATGGCTACACCTTC. Amino acids: CASSPPDRVYGYTF.

The chain is built from TRBV30 and TRBJ1-2; 10 positions match TRBD1. The junction had 6 bases not matched to a gene; V was cut back by 6 bases and J by 2 bases. Germline V gene data show CDR1 as GTSNPN and CDR2 as SVGIG (reference sequence). There are 14 residues in the CDR3. The CDR3 bases are TGTGCCTGTTCACAGGGACAGGGGAACTATGGCTACACCTTC. Translation gives CACSQGQGNYGYTF.

V gene TRBV30 combines with J gene TRBJ1-2, with D tentatively TRBD1 (5 bases). The V gene's germline CDR1 is GTSNPN and CDR2 SVGIG (reference sequence). Trimming left V 4 bases short and J 3 bases short, with 21 bases between. The CDR3 length is 16 residues. The CDR3 DNA reads TGTGCCTGGACAGATGGGGCGAGGAGGGCTTACTATGGCTACACCTTC. Translated: CAWTDGARRAYYGYTF.

V usage is TRBV7-9 and J usage is TRBJ1-4; possibly TRBD1 for D (5 bases). Germline V CDR1 and CDR2: SEHNR, FQNEAQ (reference sequence). V shed 6 bases and J shed 7 bases, with 12 bases lying between them. CDR3 length equals 13 residues. The CDR3 DNA reads TGTGCCAGCAGGGGATTAACAGGTGAAAAACTGTTTTTT. Translation gives CASRGLTGEKLFF.

This clone was detected only a few times. The V and J genes are TRBV5-6 and TRBJ1-2; TRBD1 is a possible D gene (5 bases). From germline, CDR1 is SGHDT and CDR2 YYEEEE. The length of the CDR3 is 13 residues. Trimming cost V 0 bases and J 8 bases, with 11 bases left between them. CDR3 DNA: TGTGCCAGCAGCTTGGAAGGGGTACGCGGCTACACCTTC. It is translated as CASSLEGVRGYTF. The full variable domain, rest sourced from reference TRBV5-6 and TRBJ1-2, is DAGVTQSPTHLIKTRGQQVTLRCSPKSGHDTVSWYQQALGQGPQFIFQYYEEEERQRGNFPDRFSGHQFPNYSSELNVNALLLGDSALYLCASSLEGVRGYTFGSGTRLTVV.

The chain employs TRBV7-2 and TRBJ2-3; 9 bases are shared with TRBD1. The CDR3 has 16 amino acids. The V gene's germline CDR1 is SGHTA and CDR2 FQGNSA. After removal of 5 bases from V and 5 bases from J, the junction contained 11 bases not matched to a gene. The CDR3 spells CASSPAGTGSRDTQYF. The CDR3 DNA sequence: TGTGCCAGCAGCCCCGCCGGGACAGGGTCGAGAGATACGCAGTATTTT. Looking up the rest from reference TRBV7-2 and TRBJ2-3 gives the full variable domain: GAGVSQSPSNKVTEKGKDVELRCDPISGHTALYWYRQSLGQGLEFLIYFQGNSAPDKSGLPSDRFSAERTGGSVSTLTIQRTQQEDSAVYLCASSPAGTGSRDTQYFGPGTRLTVL.

V is TRBV25-1 and J is TRBJ2-5; TRBD2 might be the D (5 bases). V gave up 7 bases and J gave up 5 bases, with 8 bases separating them. CDR1 is MGHDK and CDR2 is SYGVNS in the germline V gene. The length of the CDR3 is 11 residues. The chain's CDR3 is CASNPGETQYF. CDR3 nucleotides: TGTGCCAGCAACCCGGGGGAGACCCAGTACTTC.

The chain recombines TRBV19 with TRBJ2-5, with TRBD2 matching 8 bases. Unmatched junction bases numbered 4, after V lost 3 bases and J lost 1 base. This CDR3 has 15 residues. Germline V gene data show CDR1 as LNHDA and CDR2 as SQIVND (reference sequence). CDR3 in DNA: TGTGCCAGTAGTATGAACGGGGGGGCCCAAGAGACCCAGTACTTC. Amino acids: CASSMNGGAQETQYF.

The chain carries TRBV29-1 and TRBJ1-2; possibly TRBD1 for D (5 bases). The germline V gene has CDR1 SQVTM and CDR2 ANQGSEA. V lost 5 bases, J lost 7 bases, and 11 bases lay in between. This CDR3 comprises 11 residues. CDR3 sequence: CSVSGDSGYTF. The CDR3 nucleotides are TGCAGCGTTTCGGGGGATAGTGGCTACACCTTC.

The chain joins TRBV7-3 to TRBJ1-1, with no clear D. The CDR3 length is 12 residues. Trimming cost V 5 bases and J 8 bases, with 12 bases left between them. CDR1 and CDR2 (germline): SGHTA, FQGTGA. In DNA, the CDR3 is TGTGCCAGCAGCCAAACGACGGGAGAAGCTTTCTTT. It encodes CASSQTTGEAFF.

V usage is TRBV5-6 and J usage is TRBJ1-2; D might be TRBD1 (6 bases). The germline V gene encodes CDR1 SGHDT and CDR2 YYEEEE. The CDR3 loop spans 13 amino acids. Trimming stripped 1 base from V and 8 bases from J, with 12 bases between. The CDR3 loop is CASSLRGAGGYTF. In DNA, the CDR3 is TGTGCCAGCAGCTTGCGGGGGGCCGGCGGCTACACCTTC.

The chain carries TRBV7-6 and TRBJ2-1; D possibly corresponds to TRBD1 (5 bases). The ends were cut back, 4 bases at V and 9 bases at J, with 25 bases in the middle. Germline assignment: CDR1 SGHVS and CDR2 FNYEAQ. CDR3 length: 17 residues. CDR3 in DNA: TGTGCCAGCAGCTCCCTAAGTGGGGCCCTCCAGGGTTTTGAGCAGTTCTTC. Translated: CASSSLSGALQGFEQFF. The entire variable domain, with the rest obtained from reference TRBV7-6 and TRBJ2-1, is as follows: GAGVSQSPRYKVTKRGQDVALRCDPISGHVSLYWYRQALGQGPEFLTYFNYEAQQDKSGLPNDRFSAERPEGSISTLTIQRTEQRDSAMYRCASSSLSGALQGFEQFFGPGTRLTVL.

This sequence joins TRBV6-6 and TRBJ1-3; D is undetermined. Germline V gene lookup returns CDR1 MNHNY and CDR2 SVGAGI (reference sequence). The V end lost 2 bases, the J end lost 0 bases, and 8 bases lay between the germline ends. The CDR3 is 15 amino acids. In nucleotides, the CDR3 is TGTGCCAGCAGTTACGAAGGGAGCTCTGGAAACACCATATATTTT. It yields the protein CASSYEGSSGNTIYF.

The chain joins TRBV7-2 to TRBJ2-5; TRBD1 aligns across 10 bases. This CDR3 is built from 16 residues. In germline, CDR1 is SGHTA, CDR2 FQGNSA. V lost 5 bases and J lost 4; bases outside the gene matches: 10. Here the CDR3 DNA reads TGTGCCAGCAGCCCCCTCAGACAGGGGGCGGGAGAGACCCAGTACTTC. Amino acid sequence: CASSPLRQGAGETQYF.

The V gene is TRBV30, the J gene TRBJ2-7; 8 bases align to TRBD2. The germline CDR1 and CDR2 sequences are GTSNPN and SVGIG (reference sequence). Trimming removed 4 bases from V and 0 bases from J; junction bases left unmatched: 2. CDR3 length: 13 amino acids. CDR3 DNA: TGTGCCTGGATGGCGGGGGGCTCCTACGAGCAGTACTTC. It encodes CAWMAGGSYEQYF.

The CDR3 protein is CASQVDQRSTGELFF. The CDR3 nucleotides read TGTGCCAGTCAAGTTGATCAGAGGTCGACCGGGGAGCTGTTTTTT. The V and J genes are TRBV2 and TRBJ2-2, with no clear D. The CDR3 covers 15 residues. V lost 9 bases and J lost 5, with 19 bases in between. Germline V gene lookup returns CDR1 SNHLY and CDR2 FYNNEI.

CDR3 residues: CASSLRTPMAYGYTF. DNA for the CDR3: TGTGCCAGCAGCCTCCGGACACCTATGGCGTATGGCTACACCTTC. V is TRBV14 and J is TRBJ1-2; tentatively, D is TRBD1 (5 bases). The CDR3 has 15 residues. The V end was cut by 4 bases, the J end by 5 bases, with 17 bases between. Germline CDR1 reads SGHDN; CDR2 reads FVKESK.

J is TRBJ1-5 and V is TRBV7-2; 7 positions match TRBD1. The CDR3 is made up of 13 amino acids. After removal of 1 base from V and 8 bases from J, the junction contained 2 bases not matched to a gene. From germline, CDR1 is SGHTA and CDR2 FQGNSA. For the CDR3, the DNA is TGTGCCAGCAGCTTAGACAGGGGTGAGCCCCAGCATTTT. Translation: CASSLDRGEPQHF.

The rearrangement links TRBV7-9 to TRBJ2-1; D uncertain. This CDR3 comprises 16 residues. In germline, CDR1 is SEHNR, CDR2 FQNEAQ (reference sequence). Trimming left V 5 bases short and J 3 bases short, with 17 bases between. The CDR3 DNA reads as TGTGCCAGCAGCCACATTGCGGCTTCCAGCTACAATGAGCAGTTCTTC. This encodes CASSHIAASSYNEQFF. Full variable domain (outside the CDR3, taken from reference TRBV7-9 and TRBJ2-1): DTGVSQNPRHKITKRGQNVTFRCDPISEHNRLYWYRQTLGQGPEFLTYFQNEAQLEKSRLLSDRFSAERPKGSFSTLEIQRTEQGDSAMYLCASSHIAASSYNEQFFGPGTRLTVL.